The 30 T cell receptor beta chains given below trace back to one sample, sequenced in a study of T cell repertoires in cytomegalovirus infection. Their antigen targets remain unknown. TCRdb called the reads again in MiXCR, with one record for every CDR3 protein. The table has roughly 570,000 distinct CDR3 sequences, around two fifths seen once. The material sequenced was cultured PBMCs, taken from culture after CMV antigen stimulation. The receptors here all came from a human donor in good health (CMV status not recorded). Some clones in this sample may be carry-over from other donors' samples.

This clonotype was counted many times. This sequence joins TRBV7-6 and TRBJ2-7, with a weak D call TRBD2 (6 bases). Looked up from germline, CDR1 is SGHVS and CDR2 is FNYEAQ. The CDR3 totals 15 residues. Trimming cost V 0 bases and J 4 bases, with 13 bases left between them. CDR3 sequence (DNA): TGTGCCAGCAGCTTAGCCGGGACTGACTCTTACGAGCAGTACTTC. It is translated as CASSLAGTDSYEQYF.

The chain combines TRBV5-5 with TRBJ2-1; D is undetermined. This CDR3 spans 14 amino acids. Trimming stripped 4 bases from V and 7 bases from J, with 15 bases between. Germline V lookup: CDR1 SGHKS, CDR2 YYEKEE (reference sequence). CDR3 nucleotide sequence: TGTGCCAGCAGCCCTAGGTCCCCAGTTAATGAGCAGTTCTTC. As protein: CASSPRSPVNEQFF.

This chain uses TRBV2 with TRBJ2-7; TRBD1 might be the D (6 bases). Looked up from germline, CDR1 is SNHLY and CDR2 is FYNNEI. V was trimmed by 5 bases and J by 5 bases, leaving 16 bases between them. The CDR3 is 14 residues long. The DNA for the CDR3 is TGTGCCAGCAGTCCTTTCCGGGACACTCACGAGCAGTACTTC. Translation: CASSPFRDTHEQYF.

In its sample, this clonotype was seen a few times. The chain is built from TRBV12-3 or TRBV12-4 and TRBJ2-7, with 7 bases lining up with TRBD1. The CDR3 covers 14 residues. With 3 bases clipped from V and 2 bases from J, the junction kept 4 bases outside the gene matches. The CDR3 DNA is TGTGCCAGCAGTTTCTTCGACAGGGCCTACGAGCAGTACTTC. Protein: CASSFFDRAYEQYF.

The CDR3 DNA reads TGTGCCAGCAGCTACACCAGCCGAGGGGCCGAGGAGACCCAGTACTTC. This sequence encodes CASSYTSRGAEETQYF. This rearrangement joins TRBV7-6 to TRBJ2-5; D is perhaps TRBD1 or TRBD2 (5 bases each). Trimming shortened V by 4 bases and J by 5 bases, and 20 bases separated the two germline ends. This CDR3 region has 16 residues. Germline V gene sequence: CDR1 SGHVS, CDR2 FNYEAQ. The entire variable domain, with the rest obtained from reference TRBV7-6 and TRBJ2-5, is as follows: GAGVSQSPRYKVTKRGQDVALRCDPISGHVSLYWYRQALGQGPEFLTYFNYEAQQDKSGLPNDRFSAERPEGSISTLTIQRTEQRDSAMYRCASSYTSRGAEETQYFGPGTRLLVL.

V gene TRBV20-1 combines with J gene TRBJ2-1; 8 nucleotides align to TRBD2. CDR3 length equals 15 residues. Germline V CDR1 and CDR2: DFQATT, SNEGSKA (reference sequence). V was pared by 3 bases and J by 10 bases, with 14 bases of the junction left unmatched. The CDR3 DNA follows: TGCAGTGCTAGGCCCCCCGGCCTAGCGGGCCAGGAGCAGTTCTTC. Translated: CSARPPGLAGQEQFF.

CDR3 sequence reads: CASRQTGGNEKLFF. CDR3 bases: TGTGCCAGCAGGCAGACAGGTGGTAATGAAAAACTGTTTTTT. This sequence joins TRBV25-1 and TRBJ1-4; tentatively, D is TRBD1 (6 bases). Trimming stripped 6 bases from V and 4 bases from J, with 12 bases between. Germline CDR1 MGHDK, CDR2 SYGVNS. The CDR3 is 14 amino acids.

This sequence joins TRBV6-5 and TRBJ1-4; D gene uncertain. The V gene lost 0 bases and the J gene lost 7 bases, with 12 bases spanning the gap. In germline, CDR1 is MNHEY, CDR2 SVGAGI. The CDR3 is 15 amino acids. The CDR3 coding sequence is TGTGCCAGCAGTTACTCGAGGGCCGTCATTGAAAAACTGTTTTTT. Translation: CASSYSRAVIEKLFF.

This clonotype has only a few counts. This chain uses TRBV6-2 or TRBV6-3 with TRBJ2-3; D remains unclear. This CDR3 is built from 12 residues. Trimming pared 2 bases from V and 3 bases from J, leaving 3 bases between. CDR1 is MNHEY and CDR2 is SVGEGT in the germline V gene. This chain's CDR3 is CASSYVTDTQYF. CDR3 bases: TGTGCCAGCAGTTACGTTACAGATACGCAGTATTTT.

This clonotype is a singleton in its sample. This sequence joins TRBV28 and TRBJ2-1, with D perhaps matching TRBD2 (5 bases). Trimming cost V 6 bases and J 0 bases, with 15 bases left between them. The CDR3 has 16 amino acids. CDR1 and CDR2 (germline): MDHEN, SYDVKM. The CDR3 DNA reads TGTGCCAGCAGAAGAGGGCGGAGCAGCTCCTACAATGAGCAGTTCTTC. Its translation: CASRRGRSSSYNEQFF. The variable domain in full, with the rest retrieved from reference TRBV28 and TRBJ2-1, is DVKVTQSSRYLVKRTGEKVFLECVQDMDHENMFWYRQDPGLGLRLIYFSYDVKMKEKGDIPEGYSVSREKKERFSLILESASTNQTSMYLCASRRGRSSSYNEQFFGPGTRLTVL.

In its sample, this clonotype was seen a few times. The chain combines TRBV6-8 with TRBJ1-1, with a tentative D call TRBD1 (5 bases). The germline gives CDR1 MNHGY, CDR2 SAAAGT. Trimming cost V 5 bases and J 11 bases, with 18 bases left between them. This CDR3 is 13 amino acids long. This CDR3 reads CASSPPGLRRAFF. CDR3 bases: TGTGCCAGCAGTCCCCCGGGGCTACGACGGGCTTTCTTT.

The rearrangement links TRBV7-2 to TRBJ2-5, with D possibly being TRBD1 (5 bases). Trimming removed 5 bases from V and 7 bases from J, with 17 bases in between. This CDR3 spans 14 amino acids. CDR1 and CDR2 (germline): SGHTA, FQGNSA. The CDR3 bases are TGTGCCAGCAGCGCGACAGCTAGGGATGGGACCCAGTACTTC. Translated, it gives CASSATARDGTQYF.

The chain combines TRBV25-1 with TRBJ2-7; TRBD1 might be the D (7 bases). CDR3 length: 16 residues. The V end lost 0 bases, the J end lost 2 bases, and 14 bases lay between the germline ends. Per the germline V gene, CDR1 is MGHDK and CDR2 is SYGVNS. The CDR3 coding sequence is TGTGCCAGCAGTGAATACGGGGGACAGAGCCCCTACGAGCAGTACTTC. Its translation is CASSEYGGQSPYEQYF.

CDR3 in amino acids: CASSYPSVDQPQHF. CDR3 nucleotides: TGTGCCAGCAGTTACCCCAGCGTGGATCAGCCCCAGCATTTT. The rearrangement joins TRBV6-2 or TRBV6-3 to TRBJ1-5; D not certain. The V gene lost 2 bases and the J gene lost 5 bases, with 10 bases spanning the gap. The length of the CDR3 is 14 residues. In germline, CDR1 is MNHEY, CDR2 SVGEGT.

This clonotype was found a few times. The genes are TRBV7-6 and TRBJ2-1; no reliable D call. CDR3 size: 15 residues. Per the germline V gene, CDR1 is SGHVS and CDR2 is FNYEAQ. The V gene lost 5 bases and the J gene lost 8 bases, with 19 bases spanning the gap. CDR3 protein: CASSPSLSGIDEQFF. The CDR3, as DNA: TGTGCCAGCAGCCCCTCCCTGAGTGGGATAGATGAGCAGTTCTTC.

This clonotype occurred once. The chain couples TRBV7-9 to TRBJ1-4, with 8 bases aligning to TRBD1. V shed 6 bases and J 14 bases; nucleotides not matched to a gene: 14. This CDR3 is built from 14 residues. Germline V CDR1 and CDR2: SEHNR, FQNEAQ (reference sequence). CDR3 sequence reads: CASSRQGFPFHLFF. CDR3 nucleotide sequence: TGTGCCAGCAGTCGACAGGGGTTTCCATTTCACCTGTTTTTT.

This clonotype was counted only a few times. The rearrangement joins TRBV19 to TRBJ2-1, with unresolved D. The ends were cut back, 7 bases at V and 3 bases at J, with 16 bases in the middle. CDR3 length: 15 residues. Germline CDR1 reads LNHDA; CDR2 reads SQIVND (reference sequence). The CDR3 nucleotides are TGTGCCAGTACCCTAAGCCCTAACGGCTACAATGAGCAGTTCTTC. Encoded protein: CASTLSPNGYNEQFF.

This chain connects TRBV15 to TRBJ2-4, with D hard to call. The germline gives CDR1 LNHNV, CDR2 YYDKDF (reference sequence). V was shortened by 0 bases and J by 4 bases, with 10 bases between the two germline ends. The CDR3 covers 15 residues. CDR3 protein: CATSRDLGGKNIQYF. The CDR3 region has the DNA TGTGCCACCAGCAGAGATCTTGGTGGGAAAAACATTCAGTACTTC.

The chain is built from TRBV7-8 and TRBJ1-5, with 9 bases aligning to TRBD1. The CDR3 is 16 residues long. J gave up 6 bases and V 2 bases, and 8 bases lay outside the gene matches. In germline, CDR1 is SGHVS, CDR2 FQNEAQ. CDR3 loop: CASSLPETGGAQPQHF. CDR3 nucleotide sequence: TGTGCCAGCAGCTTACCTGAGACAGGGGGTGCTCAGCCCCAGCATTTT.

CDR3 sequence (DNA): TGTGCCAGCAGCTTGTTAGACATGAACACTGAAGCTTTCTTT. It yields the protein CASSLLDMNTEAFF. The chain carries TRBV5-4 and TRBJ1-1; unclear D gene. Germline V gene lookup returns CDR1 SGHNT and CDR2 YYREEE (reference sequence). The CDR3 consists of 14 residues. V lost 1 base and J 0 bases, leaving 7 bases between the germline ends.

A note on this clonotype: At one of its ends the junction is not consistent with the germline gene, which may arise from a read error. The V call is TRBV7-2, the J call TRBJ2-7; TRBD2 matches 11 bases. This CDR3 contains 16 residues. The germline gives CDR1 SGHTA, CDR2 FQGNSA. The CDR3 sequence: CASSGTGTSGLYEQNF. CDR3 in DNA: TGTGCCAGCAGCGGAACCGGGACTAGCGGCCTGTACGAGCAGAACTTC.

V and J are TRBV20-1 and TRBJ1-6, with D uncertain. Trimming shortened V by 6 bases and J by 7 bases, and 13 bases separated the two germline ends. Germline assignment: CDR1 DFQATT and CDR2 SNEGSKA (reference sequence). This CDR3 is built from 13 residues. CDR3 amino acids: CSAKRTGNSPLHF. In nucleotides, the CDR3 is TGCAGTGCCAAACGGACTGGCAATTCACCCCTCCACTTT.

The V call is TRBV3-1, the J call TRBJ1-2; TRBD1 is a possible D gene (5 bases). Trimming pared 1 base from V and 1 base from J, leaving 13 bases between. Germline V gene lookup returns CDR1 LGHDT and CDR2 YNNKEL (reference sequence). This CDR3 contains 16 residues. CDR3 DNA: TGTGCCAGCAGCCAAGCTGGGACTGGTGTTAACTATGGCTACACCTTC. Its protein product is CASSQAGTGVNYGYTF.

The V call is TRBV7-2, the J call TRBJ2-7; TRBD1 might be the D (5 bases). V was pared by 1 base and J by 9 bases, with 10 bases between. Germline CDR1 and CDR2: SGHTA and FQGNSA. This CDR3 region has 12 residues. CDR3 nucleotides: TGTGCCAGCAGCTTAGGTGGGGCTGGGCAGTACTTC. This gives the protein CASSLGGAGQYF.

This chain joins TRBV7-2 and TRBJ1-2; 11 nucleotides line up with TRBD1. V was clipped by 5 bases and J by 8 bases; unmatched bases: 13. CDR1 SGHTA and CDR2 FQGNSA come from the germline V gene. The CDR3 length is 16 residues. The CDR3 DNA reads TGTGCCAGCAGCCCAAGACCCGGACAGGGGGCGGAGGGCTACACCTTC. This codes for CASSPRPGQGAEGYTF.

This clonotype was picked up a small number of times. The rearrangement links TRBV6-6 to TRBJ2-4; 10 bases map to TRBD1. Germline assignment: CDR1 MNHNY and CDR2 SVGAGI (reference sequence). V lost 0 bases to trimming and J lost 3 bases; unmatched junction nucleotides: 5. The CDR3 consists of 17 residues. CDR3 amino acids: CASSYSWDRGYKNIQYF. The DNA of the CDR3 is TGTGCCAGCAGTTACTCATGGGACAGGGGCTACAAAAACATTCAGTACTTC.

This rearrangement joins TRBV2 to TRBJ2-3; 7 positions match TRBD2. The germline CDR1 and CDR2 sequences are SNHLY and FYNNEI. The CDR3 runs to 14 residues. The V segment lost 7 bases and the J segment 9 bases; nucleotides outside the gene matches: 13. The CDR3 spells CASTLRTRGDTQYF. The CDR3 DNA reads TGTGCCAGCACCCTAAGGACTAGGGGTGACACGCAGTATTTT.

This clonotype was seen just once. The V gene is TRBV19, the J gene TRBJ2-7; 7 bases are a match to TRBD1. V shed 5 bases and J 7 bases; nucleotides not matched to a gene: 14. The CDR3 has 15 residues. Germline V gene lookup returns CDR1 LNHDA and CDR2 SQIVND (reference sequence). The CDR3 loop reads CASSPTGTDYWEQYF. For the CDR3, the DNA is TGTGCCAGTAGTCCAACCGGGACAGATTACTGGGAGCAGTACTTC. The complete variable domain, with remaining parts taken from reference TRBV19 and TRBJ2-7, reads DGGITQSPKYLFRKEGQNVTLSCEQNLNHDAMYWYRQDPGQGLRLIYYSQIVNDFQKGDIAEGYSVSREKKESFPLTVTSAQKNPTAFYLCASSPTGTDYWEQYFGPGTRLTVT.

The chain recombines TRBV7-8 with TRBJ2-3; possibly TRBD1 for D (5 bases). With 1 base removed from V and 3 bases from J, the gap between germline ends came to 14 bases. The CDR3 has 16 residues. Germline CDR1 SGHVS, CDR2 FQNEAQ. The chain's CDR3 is CASSLEDIYGTDTQYF. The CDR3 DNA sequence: TGTGCCAGCAGCTTAGAGGACATCTACGGGACAGATACGCAGTATTTT.

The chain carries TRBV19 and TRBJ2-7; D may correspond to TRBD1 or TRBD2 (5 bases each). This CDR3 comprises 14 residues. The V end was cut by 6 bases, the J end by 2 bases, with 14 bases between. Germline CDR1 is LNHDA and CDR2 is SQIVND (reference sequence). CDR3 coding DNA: TGTGCCAGTAGCGGGGAGAGGGGAACCTACGAGCAGTACTTC. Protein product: CASSGERGTYEQYF.